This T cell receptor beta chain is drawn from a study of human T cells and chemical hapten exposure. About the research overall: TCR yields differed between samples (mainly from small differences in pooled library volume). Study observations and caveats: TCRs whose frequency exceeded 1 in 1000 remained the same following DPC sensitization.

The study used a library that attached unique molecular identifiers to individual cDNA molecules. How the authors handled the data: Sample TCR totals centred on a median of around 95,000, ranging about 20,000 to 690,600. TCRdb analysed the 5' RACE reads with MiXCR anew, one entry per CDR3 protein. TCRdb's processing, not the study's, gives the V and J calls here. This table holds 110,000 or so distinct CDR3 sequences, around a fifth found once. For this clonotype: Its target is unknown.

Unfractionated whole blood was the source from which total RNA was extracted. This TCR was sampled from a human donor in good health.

The CDR3 DNA reads as TGTGCCAGCAGCTCGGTGACTAGCGGAGGGCCGCAGTATTTT. Translated: CASSSVTSGGPQYF. This chain connects TRBV7-2 to TRBJ2-3; 9 bases match TRBD2. With 4 bases clipped from V and 10 bases from J, the junction kept 9 bases outside the gene matches. CDR1 and CDR2 from the germline V gene are SGHTA and FQGNSA. This CDR3 is 14 amino acids long.